Detailed here is one TCR beta chain. Its antigen is unknown. This CDR3 is also generated by other DNA sequences in the sample. Produced via immunoSEQ multiplex PCR; TCRdb's table is partial and in-frame only. The top ten hold just over 14% of the sample, which has tens of thousands of clones, approximately 82% seen once. The sample originates from a study of radiotherapy plus CTLA-4 blockade in lung cancer. Overall study results and limits: With interferon-beta, early dynamics of blood T cell clones were reported to best predict response.

The sequences come from peripheral blood, collected from a patient treated with radiotherapy plus ipilimumab. The receptor was derived from a human donor with non-small cell lung cancer that progressed on radiotherapy plus ipilimumab.

For the CDR3, the DNA is TGTGCCAGCAGCTTGGGGCAGGGCGTCTATGGCTACACCTTC. It codes for CASSLGQGVYGYTF. The V call is TRBV7-9, the J call TRBJ1-2; tentatively, D is TRBD1 (5 bases). V lost 3 bases to trimming and J lost 4 bases, with 12 bases between them. The CDR3 has 14 residues. Germline loops: CDR1 SEHNR, CDR2 FQNEAQ (reference sequence). Full variable domain (remainder filled in from reference TRBV7-9 and TRBJ1-2): DTGVSQNPRHKITKRGQNVTFRCDPISEHNRLYWYRQTLGQGPEFLTYFQNEAQLEKSRLLSDRFSAERPKGSFSTLEIQRTEQGDSAMYLCASSLGQGVYGYTFGSGTRLTVV.